The entry that follows covers one TCR beta chain sequence. These data come from a study of cytomegalovirus exposure and HLA in healthy donors. In germline, CDR1 is MNHNY, CDR2 SVGAGI (reference sequence). This CDR3 spans 14 amino acids. V gave up 6 bases and J gave up 8 bases; unmatched junction bases: 10. The primer mix had 60 Vbeta and 13 Jbeta primers. Profiled with immunoSEQ multiplex PCR; TCRdb holds only in-frame clones, not every one. Here the sample table reports 130,000 to 150,000 clones. Sequencing was performed on PBMCs. The V and J genes are TRBV6-6 and TRBJ1-2; TRBD1 aligns across 9 bases. The source is a middle-aged man in good health and CMV-seronegative. The CDR3 DNA reads TGTGCCAGCAGATTACCGGGACAGGGAGGCGGCTACACCTTC. Protein product: CASRLPGQGGGYTF.